This T cell receptor (beta chain) originates from a study of OX40 agonist ivuxolimab in advanced cancers. Study-level information: Patients in the trial were receiving intravenous ivuxolimab every 2 weeks, at doses of 0.01 to 10 mg/kg. Age averaged around 54 years (range 23 to 79), and approximately 80% were male. The study's findings and limits: Determination of antigen specificity was not performed for the expanded peripheral T cells.

Patients with autoimmune history or systemic immunosuppression were excluded. Losses at the gene ends were 6 bases for V and 6 bases for J; bases not matched to a gene: 15. Germline lookup yields CDR1 SGHVS and CDR2 FQNEAQ. There are 17 residues in the CDR3. In the case of this clone: The target antigen is unknown.

Using immunoSEQ multiplex PCR, the repertoire was profiled, and TCRdb retains in-frame clones only, with some absent. The repertoire holds some 50,000 clones, just under 95% seen once, with approximately 10% in the top ten. The rearrangement links TRBV7-8 to TRBJ2-3; TRBD2 matches at 10 bases. This specimen was CD4+ or CD8+ T cells sorted from blood, taken in a trial of the OX40 agonist ivuxolimab. This clonotype originated in an adult with an advanced solid tumor such as melanoma, head and neck, liver or kidney cancer. The CDR3 DNA is TGTGCCAGCAGTCACGACAGCGGGAGGGCCGTTGGGGATACGCAGTATTTT. Translation: CASSHDSGRAVGDTQYF.